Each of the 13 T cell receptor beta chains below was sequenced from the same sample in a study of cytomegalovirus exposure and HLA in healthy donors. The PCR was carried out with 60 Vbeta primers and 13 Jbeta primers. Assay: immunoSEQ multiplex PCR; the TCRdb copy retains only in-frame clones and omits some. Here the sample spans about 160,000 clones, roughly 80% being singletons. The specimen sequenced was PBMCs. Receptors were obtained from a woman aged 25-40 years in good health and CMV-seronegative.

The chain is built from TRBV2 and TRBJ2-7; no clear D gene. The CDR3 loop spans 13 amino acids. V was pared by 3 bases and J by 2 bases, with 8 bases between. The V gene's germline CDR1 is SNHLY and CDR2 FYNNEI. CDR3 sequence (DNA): TGTGCCAGCAGTGATCCAGCGACCTACGAGCAGTACTTC. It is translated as CASSDPATYEQYF. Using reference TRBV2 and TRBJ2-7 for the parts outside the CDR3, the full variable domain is EPEVTQTPSHQVTQMGQEVILRCVPISNHLYFYWYRQILGQKVEFLVSFYNNEISEKSEIFDDQFSVERPDGSNFTLKIRSTKLEDSAMYFCASSDPATYEQYFGPGTRLTVT.

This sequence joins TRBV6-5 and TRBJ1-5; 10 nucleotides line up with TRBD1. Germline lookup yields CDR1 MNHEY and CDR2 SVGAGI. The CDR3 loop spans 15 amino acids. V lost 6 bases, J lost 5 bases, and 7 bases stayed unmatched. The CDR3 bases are TGTGCCAGCAGCATCGACAGGGGGCGCGATCAGCCCCAGCATTTT. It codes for CASSIDRGRDQPQHF.

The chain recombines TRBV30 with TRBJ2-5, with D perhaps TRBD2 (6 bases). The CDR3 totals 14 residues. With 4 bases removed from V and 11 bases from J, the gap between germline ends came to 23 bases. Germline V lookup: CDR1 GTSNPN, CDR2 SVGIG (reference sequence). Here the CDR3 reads CAWTYGTAGGEQYF. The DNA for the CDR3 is TGTGCCTGGACCTACGGGACGGCAGGAGGGGAGCAGTACTTC. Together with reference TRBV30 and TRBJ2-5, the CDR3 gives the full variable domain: SQTIHQWPATLVQPVGSPLSLECTVEGTSNPNLYWYRQAAGRGLQLLFYSVGIGQISSEVPQNLSASRPQDRQFILSSKKLLLSDSGFYLCAWTYGTAGGEQYFGPGTRLLVL.

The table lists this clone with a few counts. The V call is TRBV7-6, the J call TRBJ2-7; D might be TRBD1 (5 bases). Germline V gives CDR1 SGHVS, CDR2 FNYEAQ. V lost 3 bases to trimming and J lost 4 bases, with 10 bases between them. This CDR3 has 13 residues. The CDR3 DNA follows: TGTGCCAGCAGCTTCGCAGGGAAGTACGAGCAGTACTTC. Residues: CASSFAGKYEQYF.

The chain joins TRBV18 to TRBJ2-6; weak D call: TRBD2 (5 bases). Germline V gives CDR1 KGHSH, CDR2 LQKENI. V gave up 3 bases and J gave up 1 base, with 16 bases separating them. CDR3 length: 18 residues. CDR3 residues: CASSPVYSRGSGANVLTF. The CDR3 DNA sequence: TGTGCCAGCTCACCGGTCTACAGTCGGGGATCTGGGGCCAACGTCCTGACTTTC.

The CDR3 is CAWSAGTSPDNEQFF. The CDR3 coding sequence is TGTGCCTGGAGTGCCGGGACTAGCCCCGACAATGAGCAGTTCTTC. V gene TRBV30 combines with J gene TRBJ2-1; TRBD2 aligns across 9 bases. CDR3 size: 15 residues. V gave up 1 base and J gave up 5 bases; unmatched junction bases: 6. Germline loops: CDR1 GTSNPN, CDR2 SVGIG (reference sequence).

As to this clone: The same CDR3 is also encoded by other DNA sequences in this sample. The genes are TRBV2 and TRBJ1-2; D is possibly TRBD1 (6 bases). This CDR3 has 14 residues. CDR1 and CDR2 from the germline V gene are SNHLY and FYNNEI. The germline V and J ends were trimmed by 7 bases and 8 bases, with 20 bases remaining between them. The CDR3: CASTEGGARIGYTF. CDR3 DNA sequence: TGTGCCAGCACCGAGGGGGGGGCGAGGATCGGCTACACCTTC.

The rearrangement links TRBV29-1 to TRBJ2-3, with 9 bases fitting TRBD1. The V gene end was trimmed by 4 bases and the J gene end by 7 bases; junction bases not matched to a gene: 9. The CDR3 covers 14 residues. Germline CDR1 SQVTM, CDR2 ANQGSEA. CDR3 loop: CSVGGQGPGYTQYF. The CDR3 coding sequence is TGCAGCGTTGGAGGACAGGGGCCTGGTTATACGCAGTATTTT.

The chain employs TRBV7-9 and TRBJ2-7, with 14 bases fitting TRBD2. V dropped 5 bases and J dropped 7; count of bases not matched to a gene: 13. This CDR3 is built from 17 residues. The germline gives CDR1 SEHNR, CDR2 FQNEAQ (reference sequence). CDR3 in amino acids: CASSGPGTSGGPFEQYF. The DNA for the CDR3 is TGTGCCAGCAGCGGTCCCGGGACTAGCGGGGGACCTTTTGAGCAGTACTTC.

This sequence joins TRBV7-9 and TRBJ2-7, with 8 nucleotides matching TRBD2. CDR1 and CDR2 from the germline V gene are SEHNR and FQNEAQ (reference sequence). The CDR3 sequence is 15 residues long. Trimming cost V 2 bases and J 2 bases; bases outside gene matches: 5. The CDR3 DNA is TGTGCCAGCAGCTTATTCAGCGGGGGAACCTACGAGCAGTACTTC. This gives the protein CASSLFSGGTYEQYF.

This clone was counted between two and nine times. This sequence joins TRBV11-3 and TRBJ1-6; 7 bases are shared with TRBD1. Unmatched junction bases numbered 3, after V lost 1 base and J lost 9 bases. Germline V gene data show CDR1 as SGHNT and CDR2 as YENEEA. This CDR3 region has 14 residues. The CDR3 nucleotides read TGTGCCAGCAGCTTAGGGGACAGCAGTTCACCCCTCCACTTT. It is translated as CASSLGDSSSPLHF.

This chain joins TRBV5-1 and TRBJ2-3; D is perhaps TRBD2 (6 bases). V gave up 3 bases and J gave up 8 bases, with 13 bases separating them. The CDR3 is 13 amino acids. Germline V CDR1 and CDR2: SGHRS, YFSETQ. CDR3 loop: CASSWDSSGTQYF. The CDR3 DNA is TGCGCCAGCAGCTGGGACTCCAGCGGTACGCAGTATTTT.

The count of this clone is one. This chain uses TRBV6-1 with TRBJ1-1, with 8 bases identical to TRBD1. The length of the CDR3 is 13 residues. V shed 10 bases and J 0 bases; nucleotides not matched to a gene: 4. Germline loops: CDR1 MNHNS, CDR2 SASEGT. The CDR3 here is CATGTGLNTEAFF. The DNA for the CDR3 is TGTGCCACCGGGACAGGACTGAACACTGAAGCTTTCTTT.